The 22 T cell receptor beta chains below all came from one sample that was sequenced in a study of beta chain features in type 1 diabetes. Expressed TCRB transcripts got sequenced, as all isolated RNA was reverse transcribed. Only in-frame clones appear in the TCRdb table, and some are missing; sequencing was by immunoSEQ multiplex PCR. The profile shows about 320,000 clones, less than 15% of them singletons. Sequences were obtained from central memory CD4+ T cells from blood. These receptors were collected from a man younger than 40 in good health.

In its sample, this clone was seen many times. J is TRBJ2-4 and V is TRBV27, with 8 bases identical to TRBD1. There are 16 residues in the CDR3. The V gene's germline CDR1 is MNHEY and CDR2 SMNVEV (reference sequence). The V gene end was trimmed by 5 bases and the J gene end by 3 bases; junction bases not matched to a gene: 9. The CDR3 nucleotides are TGTGCCAGCAGTCACGGACAGGGTTTAGGCAAAAACATTCAGTACTTC. It yields the protein CASSHGQGLGKNIQYF.

V usage is TRBV6-1 and J usage is TRBJ2-3; D is perhaps TRBD2 (5 bases). V dropped 1 base and J dropped 3 bases, with 14 bases sitting between them. From germline, CDR1 is MNHNS and CDR2 SASEGT. This CDR3 comprises 16 residues. CDR3 nucleotide sequence: TGTGCCAGCAGTGAAGGTCCGGCCCGGGGTACAGATACGCAGTATTTT. It is translated as CASSEGPARGTDTQYF.

This clone was counted ten times or more. The chain employs TRBV9 and TRBJ2-5; D remains unclear. CDR3 size: 15 residues. V gave up 3 bases and J gave up 1 base, with 13 bases separating them. Germline CDR1 SGDLS, CDR2 YYNGEE. CDR3 in amino acids: CASSATTPGQETQYF. CDR3 DNA: TGTGCCAGCAGCGCGACGACCCCCGGCCAAGAGACCCAGTACTTC.

This clone was picked up a small number of times. The chain employs TRBV5-1 and TRBJ2-3, with 9 bases fitting TRBD1. CDR1 is SGHRS, CDR2 YFSETQ, per germline. The CDR3 has 16 residues. V shed 4 bases and J 3 bases; nucleotides not matched to a gene: 9. The CDR3 reads CASSVNRGRGTDTQYF. DNA of the CDR3: TGCGCCAGCAGCGTGAACAGGGGGCGAGGTACAGATACGCAGTATTTT.

The CDR3 is CASSHTGETQYF. Written as DNA, the CDR3 is TGTGCCAGCAGCCACACGGGAGAGACCCAGTACTTC. The chain combines TRBV11-3 with TRBJ2-5, with D unresolved. Germline assignment: CDR1 SGHNT and CDR2 YENEEA. V was trimmed by 5 bases and J by 4 bases, leaving 8 bases between them. The CDR3 has 12 amino acids.

The J gene is TRBJ2-3, the V gene TRBV6-6; D might be TRBD1 (6 bases). Germline values: CDR1 MNHNY, CDR2 SVGAGI (reference sequence). Between the trimmed V and J ends, which lost 7 bases and 4 bases, there was a span of 12 bases. The CDR3 has 13 amino acids. The CDR3 sequence: CASKPQGSDTQYF. CDR3 DNA sequence: TGTGCCAGCAAACCCCAGGGGTCAGATACGCAGTATTTT.

This rearrangement joins TRBV5-6 to TRBJ1-3; D remains unclear. The germline V and J ends were trimmed by 5 bases and 2 bases, with 11 bases remaining between them. CDR3 length equals 14 residues. Germline assignment: CDR1 SGHDT and CDR2 YYEEEE. The CDR3: CASRISIPGNTIYF. The CDR3 nucleotides are TGTGCCAGCAGAATTAGCATACCTGGAAACACCATATATTTT. Full variable domain (remainder filled in from reference TRBV5-6 and TRBJ1-3): DAGVTQSPTHLIKTRGQQVTLRCSPKSGHDTVSWYQQALGQGPQFIFQYYEEEERQRGNFPDRFSGHQFPNYSSELNVNALLLGDSALYLCASRISIPGNTIYFGEGSWLTVV.

CDR3 sequence (DNA): TGTGCCAGCAGCTCGGACCTTCTAGCGGGGAGGGCAGATACGCAGTATTTT. Its translation is CASSSDLLAGRADTQYF. This rearrangement joins TRBV11-2 to TRBJ2-3; 9 bases map to TRBD2. V was pared by 4 bases and J by 4 bases, with 12 bases of the junction left unmatched. This CDR3 comprises 17 residues. Germline V gives CDR1 SGHAT, CDR2 FQNNGV.

This clone was detected only a few times. The chain recombines TRBV29-1 with TRBJ1-2; 9 positions agree with TRBD1. This CDR3 region has 14 residues. Germline CDR1 is SQVTM and CDR2 is ANQGSEA. The V segment lost 3 bases and the J segment 6 bases; nucleotides outside the gene matches: 8. CDR3 region: CSVETIQGANGYTF. CDR3 nucleotide sequence: TGCAGCGTTGAGACAATACAGGGGGCGAATGGCTACACCTTC.

This clone was found a few times. V and J are TRBV25-1 and TRBJ1-2; no definite D call. The germline V gene encodes CDR1 MGHDK and CDR2 SYGVNS. The CDR3 spans 12 residues. V shed 2 bases and J shed 6 bases, with 7 bases lying between them. The CDR3 sequence: CASSEETDGYTF. The DNA for the CDR3 is TGTGCCAGCAGTGAAGAAACAGATGGCTACACCTTC.

This clone has a count of ten or more. The chain uses TRBV5-4 and TRBJ2-7, with TRBD2 matching over 7 bases. The CDR3 loop spans 13 amino acids. The V gene's germline CDR1 is SGHNT and CDR2 YYREEE (reference sequence). The junction had 12 bases not matched to a gene; V was cut back by 3 bases and J by 12 bases. The CDR3 loop is CASSSGGPQGLYF. The CDR3 coding sequence is TGTGCCAGCAGCTCGGGGGGACCGCAAGGGCTGTACTTC.

The chain joins TRBV15 to TRBJ1-3; 7 bases fit TRBD1. Germline V lookup: CDR1 LNHNV, CDR2 YYDKDF (reference sequence). V lost 8 bases, J lost 4 bases, and 17 bases stayed unmatched. There are 17 residues in the CDR3. The CDR3 is CATEQTSGGARGNTIYF. The CDR3, as DNA: TGTGCCACCGAGCAAACCTCAGGGGGGGCGAGGGGAAACACCATATATTTT.

The CDR3 sequence: CASSQGGGDADTQYF. The CDR3 nucleotides read TGCGCCAGCAGCCAAGGCGGGGGGGATGCAGATACGCAGTATTTT. The J gene is TRBJ2-3, the V gene TRBV4-1; 9 bases are shared with TRBD2. The CDR3 sequence is 15 residues long. V was pared by 1 base and J by 4 bases, with 3 bases of the junction left unmatched. CDR1 MGHRA and CDR2 YSYEKL come from the germline V gene.

The J gene is TRBJ2-5, the V gene TRBV7-2; weak D call: TRBD1 (5 bases). This CDR3 has 13 amino acids. V dropped 5 bases and J dropped 7 bases, with 14 bases sitting between them. Germline V CDR1 and CDR2: SGHTA, FQGNSA. The CDR3 sequence: CASSQSGAGTQYF. In nucleotides, the CDR3 is TGTGCCAGCAGCCAAAGTGGGGCAGGGACCCAGTACTTC.

This clone was recorded at least ten times. The rearrangement joins TRBV2 to TRBJ2-1; 10 bases are shared with TRBD2. The V gene's germline CDR1 is SNHLY and CDR2 FYNNEI. This CDR3 spans 15 amino acids. V shed 4 bases, J shed 10 bases, and the junction held 10 bases outside the gene matches. CDR3 sequence: CASSGIAGGRGEQFF. The CDR3 coding sequence is TGTGCCAGCAGTGGAATAGCGGGAGGTAGGGGCGAGCAGTTCTTC.

This clone was counted once. This rearrangement joins TRBV18 to TRBJ1-1; D unresolved. V was clipped by 4 bases and J by 3 bases, with 9 bases between them. The germline V gene has CDR1 KGHSH and CDR2 LQKENI. CDR3 length: 13 amino acids. The CDR3 protein is CASSRTRDTEAFF. The CDR3 region has the DNA TGTGCCAGCTCACGGACCCGGGACACTGAAGCTTTCTTT.

This clone was detected a few times. The V call is TRBV5-1, the J call TRBJ2-2; 9 nucleotides match TRBD1. CDR1 is SGHRS and CDR2 is YFSETQ in the germline V gene. There are 16 residues in the CDR3. Trimming cost V 4 bases and J 1 base; bases outside gene matches: 5. The CDR3 DNA sequence: TGCGCCAGCAGCCCCGGACAGGGGTGGAACACCGGGGAGCTGTTTTTT. It yields the protein CASSPGQGWNTGELFF.

This clone came up a few times. The chain has TRBV7-8 and TRBJ1-2, with a possible D match to TRBD1 (6 bases). V lost 0 bases to trimming and J lost 6 bases, with 8 bases between them. Germline CDR1 SGHVS, CDR2 FQNEAQ. The CDR3 runs to 13 residues. CDR3 residues: CASSLARTDGYTF. The CDR3 DNA reads TGTGCCAGCAGCTTAGCCAGGACAGATGGCTACACCTTC.

This clone was seen a few times. The J gene is TRBJ1-5, the V gene TRBV6-5; no reliable D call. This CDR3 region has 13 residues. Between the trimmed V and J ends, which lost 2 bases and 4 bases, there was a span of 6 bases. The germline V gene encodes CDR1 MNHEY and CDR2 SVGAGI. CDR3 sequence reads: CASSYVSNQPQHF. The CDR3 DNA sequence: TGTGCCAGCAGTTACGTATCAAATCAGCCCCAGCATTTT.

This chain connects TRBV29-1 to TRBJ1-4; TRBD1 aligns across 7 bases. V dropped 2 bases and J dropped 7; count of bases not matched to a gene: 13. CDR1 is SQVTM, CDR2 ANQGSEA, per germline. The CDR3 totals 16 residues. The CDR3 DNA sequence: TGCAGCGTTGAAACCCTAATTCGACAGGGTCGTGAAAAACTGTTTTTT. Its protein product is CSVETLIRQGREKLFF. Filled out from reference TRBV29-1 and TRBJ1-4, the complete variable domain reads SAVISQKPSRDICQRGTSLTIQCQVDSQVTMMFWYRQQPGQSLTLIATANQGSEATYESGFVIDKFPISRPNLTFSTLTVSNMSPEDSSIYLCSVETLIRQGREKLFFGSGTQLSVL.

This clone was counted between two and nine times. The chain uses TRBV19 and TRBJ1-2, with TRBD1 as a possible D gene (5 bases). The CDR3 spans 13 residues. Trimming removed 5 bases from V and 7 bases from J, with 14 bases in between. Germline V CDR1 and CDR2: LNHDA, SQIVND (reference sequence). The CDR3 DNA reads TGTGCCAGTAGTTCCGGACAAGCGGGTGGCTACACCTTC. Its protein is CASSSGQAGGYTF. Based on the CDR3 plus reference TRBV19 and TRBJ1-2, the full variable domain is DGGITQSPKYLFRKEGQNVTLSCEQNLNHDAMYWYRQDPGQGLRLIYYSQIVNDFQKGDIAEGYSVSREKKESFPLTVTSAQKNPTAFYLCASSSGQAGGYTFGSGTRLTVV.

A few counts support this clone. V and J are TRBV15 and TRBJ1-2, with unresolved D. The length of the CDR3 is 14 residues. The germline gives CDR1 LNHNV, CDR2 YYDKDF (reference sequence). With 2 bases removed from V and 0 bases from J, the gap between germline ends came to 7 bases. The CDR3, as DNA: TGTGCCACCAGCAGACGGAGAGCTAACTATGGCTACACCTTC. Its protein is CATSRRRANYGYTF.